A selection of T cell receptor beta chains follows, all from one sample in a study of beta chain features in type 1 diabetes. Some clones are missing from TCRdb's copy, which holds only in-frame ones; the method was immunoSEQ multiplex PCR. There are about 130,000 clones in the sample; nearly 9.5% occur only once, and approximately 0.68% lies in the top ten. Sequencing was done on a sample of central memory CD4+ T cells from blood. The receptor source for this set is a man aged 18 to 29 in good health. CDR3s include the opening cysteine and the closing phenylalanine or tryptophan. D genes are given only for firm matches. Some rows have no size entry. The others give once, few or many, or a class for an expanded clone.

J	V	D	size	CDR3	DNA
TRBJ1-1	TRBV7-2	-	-	CASNAGNMNTEAFF	TGTGCCAGCAACGCCGGGAACATGAACACTGAAGCTTTCTTT
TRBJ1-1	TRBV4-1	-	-	CASSPSGGRDTEAFF	TGCGCCAGCAGCCCAAGCGGGGGTCGGGACACTGAAGCTTTCTTT
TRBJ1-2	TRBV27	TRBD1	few	CASRGLGQANYGYTF	TGTGCCAGCAGGGGATTGGGACAGGCTAACTATGGCTACACCTTC
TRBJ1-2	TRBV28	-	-	CASSSLQGAVEGYTF	TGTGCCAGCAGTTCGCTACAGGGAGCGGTAGAAGGCTACACCTTC
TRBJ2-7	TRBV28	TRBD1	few	CASSIRGQGLYEQYF	TGTGCCAGCAGTATCCGGGGACAGGGGCTTTACGAGCAGTACTTC
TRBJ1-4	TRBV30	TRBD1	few	CAWSADRGLFF	TGTGCCTGGAGCGCGGACAGGGGGCTGTTTTTT
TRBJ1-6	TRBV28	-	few	CASSINRPDSPLHF	TGTGCCAGCAGCATCAATCGTCCGGATTCACCCCTCCACTTT
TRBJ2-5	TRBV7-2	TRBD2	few	CASSLAGGKETQYF	TGTGCCAGCAGCTTAGCGGGGGGGAAGGAGACCCAGTACTTC
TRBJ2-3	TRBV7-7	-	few	CASSLTDRGTDTQYF	TGTGCCAGCAGCTTAACGGACAGAGGCACAGATACGCAGTATTTT
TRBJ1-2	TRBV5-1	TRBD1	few	CASSLDRAHGYTF	TGCGCCAGCAGTTTGGACAGGGCACATGGCTACACCTTC
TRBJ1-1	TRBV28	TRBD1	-	CASSSGQENTEAFF	TGTGCCAGCAGTTCGGGACAGGAGAACACTGAAGCTTTCTTT
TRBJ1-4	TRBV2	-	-	CASTTGINEKLFF	TGTGCCAGCACGACAGGAATTAATGAAAAACTGTTTTTT
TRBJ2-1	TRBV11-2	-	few	CASSPTSNEQFF	TGTGCCAGCAGTCCGACTAGTAATGAGCAGTTCTTC
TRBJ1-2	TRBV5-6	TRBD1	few	CASSRGSSTGYGGYTF	TGTGCCAGCAGCCGCGGTTCTTCGACAGGGTACGGTGGCTACACCTTC
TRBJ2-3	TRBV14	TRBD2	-	CASSPDRGGPENTDTQYF	TGTGCCAGCAGCCCGGACCGCGGGGGGCCGGAAAACACAGATACGCAGTATTTT
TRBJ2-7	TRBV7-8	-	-	CASRRQENEQYF	TGTGCCAGCAGACGGCAGGAAAACGAGCAGTACTTC
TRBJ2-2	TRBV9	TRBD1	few	CASSAGDRVGGELFF	TGTGCCAGCAGCGCGGGGGACAGGGTAGGCGGGGAGCTGTTTTTT
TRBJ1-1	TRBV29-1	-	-	CSAGSGGHTEAFF	TGCAGCGCTGGTTCGGGGGGCCACACTGAAGCTTTCTTT
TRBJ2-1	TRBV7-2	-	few	CASSSPSSSYNEQFF	TGTGCCAGCAGCTCACCCTCGAGCTCCTACAATGAGCAGTTCTTC
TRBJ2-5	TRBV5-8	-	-	CASSLGGEETQYF	TGTGCCAGCAGCTTGGGGGGGGAAGAGACCCAGTACTTC
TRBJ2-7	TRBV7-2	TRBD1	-	CASSNRGANYEQYF	TGTGCCAGCAGCAACAGGGGGGCAAACTACGAGCAGTACTTC
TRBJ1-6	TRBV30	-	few	CASRRGSSLHF	TGTGCCTCCCGGAGGGGTTCGTCCCTCCACTTT
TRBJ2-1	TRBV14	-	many	CASSQALVYYNEQFF	TGTGCCAGCAGCCAAGCCCTAGTCTACTACAATGAGCAGTTCTTC
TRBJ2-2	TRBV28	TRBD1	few	CASLTQGAGTGELFF	TGTGCCAGTCTAACCCAGGGGGCGGGGACCGGGGAGCTGTTTTTT
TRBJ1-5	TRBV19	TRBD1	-	CASSMDRGQDNQPQHF	TGTGCCAGTAGTATGGACCGAGGACAGGACAATCAGCCCCAGCATTTT
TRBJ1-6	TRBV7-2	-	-	CASSLVAGLDNSPLHF	TGTGCCAGCAGCTTAGTCGCGGGGTTGGATAATTCACCCCTCCACTTT
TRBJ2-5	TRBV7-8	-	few	CASSVGTNQETQYF	TGTGCCAGCAGCGTCGGGACAAACCAAGAGACCCAGTACTTC
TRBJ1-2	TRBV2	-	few	CASSEETYGYTF	TGTGCCAGCAGTGAGGAGACCTATGGCTACACCTTC
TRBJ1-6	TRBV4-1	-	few	CASSQEPRFDYSPLHF	TGCGCCAGCAGCCAAGAACCGAGATTTGATTATTCACCCCTCCACTTT
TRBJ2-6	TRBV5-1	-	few	CASSSPERGGSGANVLTF	TGCGCCAGCAGCTCCCCCGAAAGGGGGGGGTCTGGGGCCAACGTCCTGACTTTC
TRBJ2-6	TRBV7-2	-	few	CASSLLAGANGANVLTF	TGTGCCAGCAGCTTATTGGCGGGGGCTAATGGGGCCAACGTCCTGACTTTC
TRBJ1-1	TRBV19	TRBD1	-	CASRSYQGGNTEAFF	TGTGCCAGTAGATCTTACCAGGGGGGGAACACTGAAGCTTTCTTT
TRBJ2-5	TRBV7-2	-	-	CASSLEHETQYF	TGTGCCAGCAGCTTAGAGCACGAGACCCAGTACTTC
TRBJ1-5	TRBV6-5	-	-	CASRPPGTGNQPQHF	TGTGCCAGCAGACCCCCAGGAACGGGCAATCAGCCCCAGCATTTT
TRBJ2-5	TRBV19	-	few	CASSALRGSQETQYF	TGTGCCAGTAGTGCTCTTCGCGGCAGCCAAGAGACCCAGTACTTC
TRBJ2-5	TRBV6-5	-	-	CASSTSQETQYF	TGTGCCAGCAGCACTAGTCAAGAGACCCAGTACTTC